Listed below are T cell receptor beta chains from one sample, sequenced in a study of radiation and T cells in renal cell carcinoma. Libraries were prepared by immunoSEQ multiplex PCR; TCRdb keeps only in-frame clonotypes and omits some of them. The table shows 150,000 or so clones, with less than 90% occurring only once. Sequencing used blood, obtained from a patient whose treatment included radiotherapy and nephrectomy. These receptors all stem from a woman in her seventies with renal cell carcinoma. Each CDR3 is given with its conserved first and last residue. Each record gives: clone size, V gene, D gene, J gene, CDR3 DNA, CDR3 protein. A D gene is named only where the DNA matches it firmly. The listing skips clone size in some rows; elsewhere it reads once, few, many or a size class.

NA,TRBV28,TRBD1,TRBJ2-7,TGTGCCAGCAGTGCCCAGGGGGAATTCTCCTACGAGCAGTACTTC,CASSAQGEFSYEQYF
NA,TRBV29-1,NA,TRBJ1-1,TGCAGCGTTGAAGGCCAGGTGAACACTGAAGCTTTCTTT,CSVEGQVNTEAFF
few,TRBV7-2,NA,TRBJ1-1,TGTGCCAGCAGCTTAGAACTGGGATCCATTGAAGCTTTCTTT,CASSLELGSIEAFF
NA,TRBV7-8,NA,TRBJ2-1,TGTGCCAGCAGCTTAGACAGGGTGGGTTACAATGAGCAGTTCTTC,CASSLDRVGYNEQFF
NA,TRBV6-1,TRBD2,TRBJ2-1,TGTGCCAGCAGTGCGACTAGCACCGCCTACAATGAGCAGTTCTTC,CASSATSTAYNEQFF
few,TRBV4-1,NA,TRBJ1-1,TGCGCCAGCAGCCAAGGTATGTACACTGAAGCTTTCTTT,CASSQGMYTEAFF
NA,TRBV9,TRBD1,TRBJ1-2,TGTGCCAGCAGCGTAGCTGGTTTTTCGGGACAGGGATACCTAGGGGATGGCTACACCTTC,CASSVAGFSGQGYLGDGYTF
once,TRBV5-1,TRBD1,TRBJ2-3,TGCGCCAGCAGCCCGAACAGGGGGCTAGATACGCAGTATTTT,CASSPNRGLDTQYF
NA,TRBV10-3,TRBD1,TRBJ2-7,TGTGCCATCAGTGAAACGGGACAGACCTACGAGCAGTACTTC,CAISETGQTYEQYF
NA,TRBV13,NA,TRBJ2-3,TGTGCCAGCAGCCTAGGGAGTGATACGCAGTATTTT,CASSLGSDTQYF
NA,TRBV27,NA,TRBJ2-7,TGTGCCAGCAGTCGAGGGGGGGCGGAATACGAGCAGTACTTC,CASSRGGAEYEQYF
NA,TRBV10-2,TRBD2,TRBJ2-5,TGCGCCAGCAGTGATCCGGGGGGGCCTGAGACCCAGTACTTC,CASSDPGGPETQYF
NA,TRBV5-1,NA,TRBJ1-2,TGCGCCAGCAGCGCCGGGGATCCCCTAGGGGGCTATGGCTACACCTTC,CASSAGDPLGGYGYTF
NA,TRBV27,NA,TRBJ1-5,TGTGCCACCCAAAGAATAGGGGGCAATCAGCCCCAGCATTTT,CATQRIGGNQPQHF
NA,TRBV7-9,NA,TRBJ2-3,TGTGCCAGCAGCTTTGAGGGGAAGACAGATACGCAGTATTTT,CASSFEGKTDTQYF
NA,TRBV7-2,NA,TRBJ2-5,TGTGCCAGCAGCCGCGCCGGGGGCCACCAAGAGACCCAGTACTTC,CASSRAGGHQETQYF